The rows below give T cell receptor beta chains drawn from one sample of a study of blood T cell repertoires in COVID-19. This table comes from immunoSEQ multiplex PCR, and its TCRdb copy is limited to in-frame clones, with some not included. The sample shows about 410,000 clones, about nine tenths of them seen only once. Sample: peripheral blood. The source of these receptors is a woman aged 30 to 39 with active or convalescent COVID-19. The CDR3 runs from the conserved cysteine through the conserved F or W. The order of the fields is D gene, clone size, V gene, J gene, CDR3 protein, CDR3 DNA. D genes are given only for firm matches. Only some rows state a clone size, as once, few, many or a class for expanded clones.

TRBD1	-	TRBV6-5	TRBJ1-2	CASSYAGTGGYGYTF	TGTGCCAGCAGTTACGCCGGGACAGGGGGGTATGGCTACACCTTC
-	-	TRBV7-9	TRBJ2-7	CASSLAMAQQYF	TGTGCCAGCAGCTTAGCGATGGCACAGCAGTACTTC
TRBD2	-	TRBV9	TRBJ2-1	CASSELAGGYNEQFF	TGTGCCAGCAGCGAACTAGCGGGGGGATACAATGAGCAGTTCTTC
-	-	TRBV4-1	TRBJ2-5	CASSQDRAGTRRQETQYF	TGCGCCAGCAGCCAAGATAGAGCCGGGACACGTAGGCAAGAGACCCAGTACTTC
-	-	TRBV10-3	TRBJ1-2	CAISVPQPPANYGYTF	TGTGCCATCAGTGTCCCACAGCCTCCTGCTAACTATGGCTACACCTTC
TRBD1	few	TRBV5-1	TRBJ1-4	CASSLVGQGYEKLFF	TGCGCCAGCAGCTTGGTGGGACAGGGTTACGAAAAACTGTTTTTT
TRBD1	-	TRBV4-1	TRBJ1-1	CASSLQGAGTEAFF	TGCGCCAGCAGCCTACAGGGGGCTGGCACTGAAGCTTTCTTT
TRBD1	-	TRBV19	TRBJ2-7	CASSMDRGKYEQYF	TGTGCCAGTAGTATGGACAGGGGAAAATACGAGCAGTACTTC
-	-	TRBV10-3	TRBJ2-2	CAITDNRVAGELFF	TGTGCCATCACCGATAACAGGGTCGCCGGGGAGCTGTTTTTT
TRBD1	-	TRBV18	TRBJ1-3	CASSLDRVRGNTIYF	TGTGCCAGCTCACTGGACAGGGTTCGCGGAAACACCATATATTTT
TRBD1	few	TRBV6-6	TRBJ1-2	CASSPPGGGGYTF	TGTGCCAGCAGTCCCCCAGGGGGCGGGGGCTACACCTTC
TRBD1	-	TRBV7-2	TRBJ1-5	CASSGTASNQPQHF	TGTGCCAGCAGCGGGACAGCTAGCAATCAGCCCCAGCATTTT
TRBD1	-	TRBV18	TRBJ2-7	CASSGQGRGEQYF	TGTGCCAGCTCAGGACAGGGCCGGGGCGAGCAGTACTTC
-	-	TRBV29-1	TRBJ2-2	CSVGALEPGELFF	TGCAGCGTGGGGGCCCTGGAGCCCGGGGAGCTGTTTTTT
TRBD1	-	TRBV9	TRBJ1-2	CASSVGGQSANYGYTF	TGTGCCAGCAGCGTAGGGGGACAGAGTGCTAACTATGGCTACACCTTC
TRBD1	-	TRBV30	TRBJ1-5	CAWSVIRTGGPLNQPQHF	TGTGCCTGGAGTGTAATCCGGACAGGGGGACCATTAAATCAGCCCCAGCATTTT
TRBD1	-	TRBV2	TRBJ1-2	CASSDIAGGSYGYTF	TGTGCCAGCAGTGATATAGCAGGGGGGAGCTATGGCTACACCTTC
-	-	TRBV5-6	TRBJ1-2	CASSLATGYYGYTF	TGTGCCAGCAGCTTAGCGACAGGCTACTATGGCTACACCTTC
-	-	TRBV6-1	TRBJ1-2	CASSEATGTEGYTF	TGTGCCAGCAGTGAAGCTACAGGGACGGAGGGCTACACCTTC
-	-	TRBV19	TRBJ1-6	CASSADVAGSNSPLHF	TGTGCCAGTAGTGCCGATGTCGCAGGGTCTAATTCACCCCTCCACTTT
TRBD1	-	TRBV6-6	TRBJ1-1	CASSYPGTGATEAFF	TGTGCCAGCAGTTATCCCGGGACAGGGGCCACTGAAGCTTTCTTT
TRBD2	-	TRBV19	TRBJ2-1	CASSPTGLAGDNEQFF	TGTGCCAGTAGTCCTACGGGACTAGCGGGGGACAATGAGCAGTTCTTC
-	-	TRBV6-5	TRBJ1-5	CASSPNTNQPQHF	TGTGCCAGCAGTCCCAACACCAATCAGCCCCAGCATTTT
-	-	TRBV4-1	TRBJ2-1	CASSPAWGPNNEQFF	TGCGCCAGCAGCCCTGCCTGGGGGCCCAACAATGAGCAGTTCTTC
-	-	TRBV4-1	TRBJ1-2	CASSQPTRGPNYGYTF	TGCGCCAGCAGCCAACCCACCCGAGGGCCCAACTATGGCTACACCTTC
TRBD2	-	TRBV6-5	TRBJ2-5	CASGPAGVQETQYF	TGTGCCAGTGGTCCAGCGGGAGTACAAGAGACCCAGTACTTC
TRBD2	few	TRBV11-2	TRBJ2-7	CASSSLAGATAYEQYF	TGTGCCAGCAGCTCATTAGCGGGAGCAACGGCCTACGAGCAGTACTTC
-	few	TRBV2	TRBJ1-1	CASSVTGNTEAFF	TGTGCCAGCAGTGTAACGGGGAACACTGAAGCTTTCTTT
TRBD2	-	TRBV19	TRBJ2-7	CASSRRAGWSYEQYF	TGTGCCAGTAGCCGTAGAGCGGGATGGTCGTACGAGCAGTACTTC
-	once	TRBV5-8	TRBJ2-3	CASSLDTGTDTQYF	TGTGCCAGCAGCTTGGATACTGGCACAGATACGCAGTATTTT
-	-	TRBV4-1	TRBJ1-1	CASSPPGQWGTEAFF	TGCGCCAGCAGCCCGCCCGGACAGTGGGGCACTGAAGCTTTCTTT
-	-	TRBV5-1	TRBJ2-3	CASSLKSLGTDTQYF	TGCGCCAGCAGCTTGAAGTCCCTAGGCACAGATACGCAGTATTTT
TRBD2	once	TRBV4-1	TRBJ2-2	CASSQGREEYTGELFF	TGCGCCAGCAGCCAAGGCCGGGAGGAGTACACCGGGGAGCTGTTTTTT
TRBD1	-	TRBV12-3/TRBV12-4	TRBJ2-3	CASTPGGLDTQYF	TGTGCCAGCACCCCAGGGGGTCTAGATACGCAGTATTTT
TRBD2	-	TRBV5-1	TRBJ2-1	CASSLLAESSYNEQFF	TGCGCCAGCAGCTTGCTAGCGGAAAGCTCCTACAATGAGCAGTTCTTC
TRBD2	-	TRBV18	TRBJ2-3	CASFRTSGADTQYF	TGTGCCAGTTTCCGGACTAGCGGTGCAGATACGCAGTATTTT
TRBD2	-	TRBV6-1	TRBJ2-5	CASSERGAGKETQYF	TGTGCCAGCAGTGAGCGGGGGGCCGGTAAAGAGACCCAGTACTTC
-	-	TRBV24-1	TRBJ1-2	CATSDPQVPRYYGYTF	TGTGCCACCAGTGACCCTCAGGTTCCCCGATACTATGGCTACACCTTC
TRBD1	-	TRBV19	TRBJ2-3	CASSSTGGITDTQYF	TGTGCCAGTAGTTCAACAGGGGGCATAACAGATACGCAGTATTTT
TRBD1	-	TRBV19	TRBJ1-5	CASLAPDRAQHF	TGTGCCAGTTTGGCCCCTGACAGGGCCCAGCATTTT
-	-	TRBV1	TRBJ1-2	CTSSQDCRGRFLSNYGYTF	TGCACCAGCAGCCAAGATTGCAGGGGTCGATTCCTATCTAACTATGGCTACACCTTC
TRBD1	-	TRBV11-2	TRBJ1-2	CASSSGTGLGYTF	TGTGCCAGCAGCTCCGGGACAGGGTTAGGCTACACCTTC
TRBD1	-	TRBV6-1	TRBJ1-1	CASSPRGDEAFF	TGTGCCAGCAGCCCCAGGGGGGATGAAGCTTTCTTT
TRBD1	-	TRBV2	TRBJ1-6	CASILTGPLHF	TGTGCCAGCATCCTGACAGGGCCCCTCCACTTT
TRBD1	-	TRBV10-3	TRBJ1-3	CAISEVGTGGNTIYF	TGTGCCATCAGTGAAGTAGGGACAGGCGGAAACACCATATATTTT
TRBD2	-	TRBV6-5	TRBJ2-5	CASRSGGAEETQYF	TGTGCCAGCAGAAGCGGGGGGGCCGAGGAGACCCAGTACTTC
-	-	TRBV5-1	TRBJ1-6	CASSLENSPLHF	TGCGCCAGCAGCTTAGAGAATTCACCCCTCCACTTT
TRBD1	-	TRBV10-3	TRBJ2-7	CAISTTGSSYEQYF	TGTGCCATCAGTACGACAGGGTCCTCCTACGAGCAGTACTTC
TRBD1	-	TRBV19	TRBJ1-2	CASSTGTVYGYTF	TGTGCCAGTAGCACTGGGACAGTCTATGGCTACACCTTC
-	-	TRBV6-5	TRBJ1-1	CASSYPSGGITEAFF	TGTGCCAGCAGTTACCCGTCGGGGGGTATCACTGAAGCTTTCTTT
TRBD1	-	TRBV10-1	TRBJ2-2	CASRQGTTGELFF	TGCGCCAGCAGACAGGGGACCACCGGGGAGCTGTTTTTT
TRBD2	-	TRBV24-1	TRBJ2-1	CATSDKRGGLGEQFF	TGTGCCACCAGTGATAAGCGGGGGGGCCTTGGTGAGCAGTTCTTC
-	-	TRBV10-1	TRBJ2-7	CASSESVSYEQYF	TGCGCCAGCAGTGAATCAGTCTCCTACGAGCAGTACTTC
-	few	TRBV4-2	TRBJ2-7	CASSQTHAYEQYF	TGTGCCAGCAGCCAGACACATGCGTACGAGCAGTACTTC
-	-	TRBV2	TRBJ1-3	CASSSQGSGNTIYF	TGTGCCAGCAGTAGCCAGGGCTCTGGAAACACCATATATTTT